Below, 32 T cell receptor beta chains from the same sample are listed, as sequenced in a study of blood T cell repertoires in COVID-19. The protocol was immunoSEQ multiplex PCR, while the TCRdb copy is restricted to in-frame clones and leaves out a portion. The sample holds some 300,000 clones, about 82% seen once. The sample taken for sequencing was peripheral blood. These receptors all come from a woman between 45 and 65 years old with active or convalescent COVID-19.

This chain connects TRBV7-2 to TRBJ2-5; D possibly corresponds to TRBD2 (7 bases). Germline V gene sequence: CDR1 SGHTA, CDR2 FQGNSA. There are 14 residues in the CDR3. Between the trimmed V and J ends, which lost 3 bases and 2 bases, there was a span of 10 bases. CDR3 nucleotides: TGTGCCAGCAGCTTGGGGGGGACACAAGAGACCCAGTACTTC. Translation gives CASSLGGTQETQYF.

This clone was seen just once. The chain combines TRBV15 with TRBJ2-2, with D possibly matching TRBD1 (6 bases). The V and J ends lost 0 bases and 9 bases respectively, with 8 bases between them. Germline V gene sequence: CDR1 LNHNV, CDR2 YYDKDF (reference sequence). The CDR3 runs 13 residues. The CDR3, as DNA: TGTGCCACCAGCAGAGATGGGGGCCGGGAGCTGTTTTTT. Its translation: CATSRDGGRELFF. The variable domain in full, completed from reference TRBV15 and TRBJ2-2, reads DAMVIQNPRYQVTQFGKPVTLSCSQTLNHNVMYWYQQKSSQAPKLLFHYYDKDFNNEADTPDNFQSRRPNTSFCFLDIRSPGLGDTAMYLCATSRDGGRELFFGEGSRLTVL.

V and J are TRBV9 and TRBJ2-1; D possibly corresponds to TRBD2 (6 bases). The CDR3 consists of 16 residues. Germline assignment: CDR1 SGDLS and CDR2 YYNGEE. V was trimmed by 4 bases and J by 3 bases, leaving 17 bases between them. The CDR3, as DNA: TGTGCCAGCAGCCCCCGGTGGGGGGACGGCTACAATGAGCAGTTCTTC. Amino acids: CASSPRWGDGYNEQFF.

This clone was picked up one time. This chain uses TRBV7-8 with TRBJ2-1; possibly TRBD2 for D (5 bases). Per germline, CDR1 SGHVS and CDR2 FQNEAQ. V was clipped by 3 bases and J by 7 bases, with 16 bases between them. This CDR3 is built from 15 residues. The CDR3 sequence is CASSFDYSMRNEQFF. The DNA of the CDR3 is TGTGCCAGCAGCTTTGACTACTCCATGCGGAATGAGCAGTTCTTC.

This sequence joins TRBV12-5 and TRBJ2-1, with TRBD2 matching 12 bases. J was trimmed by 4 bases and V by 4 bases; bases with no gene match: 2. CDR3 length equals 15 residues. Germline assignment: CDR1 LGHNT and CDR2 FRNRAP. CDR3 DNA sequence: TGTGCTAGTGGTTCTCTAGCGGGAGGGTACAATGAGCAGTTCTTC. It specifies CASGSLAGGYNEQFF.

This clone has just one count. The V gene is TRBV29-1, the J gene TRBJ1-1, with a possible D match to TRBD1 (5 bases). V shed 1 base and J shed 4 bases, with 10 bases lying between them. From germline, CDR1 is SQVTM and CDR2 ANQGSEA. The CDR3 totals 13 residues. The CDR3 DNA reads as TGCAGCGTTGAAGGTTTGGGGGGCACTGAAGCTTTCTTT. Encoded protein: CSVEGLGGTEAFF.

The V and J genes are TRBV15 and TRBJ2-7, with 9 bases aligning to TRBD1. Germline V CDR1 and CDR2: LNHNV, YYDKDF (reference sequence). The CDR3 runs to 15 residues. V shed 4 bases, J shed 5 bases, and the junction held 9 bases outside the gene matches. The CDR3 nucleotides are TGTGCCACCAGCACCCGGACAGGGGAAAGAAACGAGCAGTACTTC. This codes for CATSTRTGERNEQYF.

V usage is TRBV24-1 and J usage is TRBJ2-3; tentatively, D is TRBD1 (6 bases). The CDR3 covers 16 residues. Germline lookup yields CDR1 KGHDR and CDR2 SFDVKD. Trimming stripped 1 base from V and 3 bases from J, with 13 bases between. The CDR3 sequence is CATSDLGQRGTDTQYF. The CDR3 DNA reads as TGTGCCACCAGTGATTTAGGCCAGAGGGGGACAGATACGCAGTATTTT.

J is TRBJ1-1 and V is TRBV5-1; D possibly corresponds to TRBD1 (6 bases). CDR3 size: 14 residues. CDR1 and CDR2 (germline): SGHRS, YFSETQ. The V and J ends lost 4 bases and 5 bases respectively, with 15 bases between them. Written as DNA, the CDR3 is TGCGCCAGCAGCGCCGCGGGGAGGGGGACTGAAGCTTTCTTT. Protein: CASSAAGRGTEAFF.

This clone appeared a single time. The chain is built from TRBV5-1 and TRBJ1-1; D is unclear. The length of the CDR3 is 11 residues. Germline loops: CDR1 SGHRS, CDR2 YFSETQ. V gave up 6 bases and J gave up 7 bases, with 10 bases separating them. The chain's CDR3 is CASKAEFEAFF. The CDR3 DNA reads as TGCGCCAGCAAAGCCGAGTTTGAAGCTTTCTTT.

The chain links TRBV7-2 to TRBJ1-6; tentative D call: TRBD1 (6 bases). This CDR3 is built from 15 residues. The V gene's germline CDR1 is SGHTA and CDR2 FQGNSA. V was cut by 1 base and J by 5 bases, with 9 bases left in between. CDR3 in amino acids: CASSLGGPNNSPLHF. CDR3 DNA: TGTGCCAGCAGCTTAGGGGGGCCTAATAATTCACCCCTCCACTTT.

The chain is built from TRBV4-2 and TRBJ2-1; tentative D call: TRBD2 (6 bases). The CDR3 contains 14 residues. The V end lost 1 base, the J end lost 4 bases, and 8 bases lay between the germline ends. The germline gives CDR1 LGHNA, CDR2 YNFKEQ. The CDR3 loop is CASSQGGVYNEQFF. CDR3 in DNA: TGTGCCAGCAGCCAAGGCGGGGTATACAATGAGCAGTTCTTC.

The gene calls are TRBV6-5 and TRBJ2-1, with TRBD1 as a possible D gene (8 bases). Germline V lookup: CDR1 MNHEY, CDR2 SVGAGI. Trimming shortened V by 2 bases and J by 5 bases, and 13 bases separated the two germline ends. CDR3 length: 15 amino acids. CDR3: CASSYRTGRDNEQFF. Here the CDR3 DNA reads TGTGCCAGCAGTTACCGGACAGGGAGGGACAATGAGCAGTTCTTC.

V gene TRBV6-4 combines with J gene TRBJ2-1; 10 bases agree with TRBD2. J gave up 7 bases and V 4 bases, and 10 bases lay outside the gene matches. Germline CDR1 reads MRHNA; CDR2 reads SNTAGT. The length of the CDR3 is 16 residues. The CDR3 reads CASSVLAGAVGNEQFF. The CDR3, as DNA: TGTGCCAGCAGTGTGCTAGCGGGAGCTGTCGGGAATGAGCAGTTCTTC.

This clone was found once. V and J are TRBV6-5 and TRBJ2-1, with 7 positions matching TRBD2. The length of the CDR3 is 15 residues. J gave up 2 bases and V 6 bases, and 7 bases lay outside the gene matches. Germline assignment: CDR1 MNHEY and CDR2 SVGAGI. The CDR3 reads CASSTGGHTYNEQFF. The CDR3 nucleotides are TGTGCCAGCAGCACGGGAGGCCATACCTACAATGAGCAGTTCTTC.

This clone was counted a few times. The chain carries TRBV14 and TRBJ1-1; D is unclear. The V gene lost 2 bases and the J gene lost 7 bases, with 11 bases spanning the gap. Germline loops: CDR1 SGHDN, CDR2 FVKESK. The CDR3 is 13 residues long. The DNA for the CDR3 is TGTGCCAGCAGCCAAAGAGGGTTGATTGAAGCTTTCTTT. Its translation: CASSQRGLIEAFF.

V gene TRBV2 combines with J gene TRBJ2-1, with TRBD1 as a possible D gene (5 bases). V dropped 6 bases and J dropped 8 bases, with 14 bases sitting between them. This CDR3 comprises 13 residues. Germline V gene data show CDR1 as SNHLY and CDR2 as FYNNEI. The CDR3 sequence is CASSRDNSDEQFF. The CDR3 nucleotides read TGTGCCAGCAGCAGGGATAACAGCGATGAGCAGTTCTTC.

CDR3 sequence: CASSPFSTGELFF. CDR3 sequence (DNA): TGTGCCAGCAGCCCCTTTTCGACCGGGGAGCTGTTTTTT. The V gene is TRBV5-5, the J gene TRBJ2-2, with D unclear. The CDR3 runs 13 residues. The V gene's germline CDR1 is SGHKS and CDR2 YYEKEE (reference sequence). V gave up 4 bases and J gave up 5 bases, with 9 bases separating them.

The chain recombines TRBV28 with TRBJ1-2; D is possibly TRBD1 (5 bases). Germline values: CDR1 MDHEN, CDR2 SYDVKM. V was shortened by 6 bases and J by 8 bases, with 10 bases between the two germline ends. This CDR3 comprises 11 residues. The DNA of the CDR3 is TGTGCCAGCAGCCAGGGTTTAGGCTACACCTTC. Encoded protein: CASSQGLGYTF.

This chain connects TRBV5-4 to TRBJ2-3; perhaps TRBD1 as D (5 bases). Trimming shortened V by 4 bases and J by 6 bases, and 12 bases separated the two germline ends. This CDR3 comprises 13 residues. Germline lookup yields CDR1 SGHNT and CDR2 YYREEE (reference sequence). CDR3 residues: CASSIGAVDTQYF. CDR3 bases: TGTGCCAGCAGCATAGGGGCCGTTGATACGCAGTATTTT.

This chain's CDR3 is CASRDWTPNTEAFF. The CDR3 DNA is TGCGCCAGCAGGGATTGGACACCGAACACTGAAGCTTTCTTT. V is TRBV5-1 and J is TRBJ1-1; D might be TRBD1 (5 bases). Germline lookup yields CDR1 SGHRS and CDR2 YFSETQ. CDR3 size: 14 residues. V was trimmed by 5 bases and J by 1 base, leaving 12 bases between them.

The chain employs TRBV7-8 and TRBJ1-5; D not certain. From germline, CDR1 is SGHVS and CDR2 FQNEAQ. The CDR3 is 17 residues long. The germline V and J ends were trimmed by 2 bases and 1 base, with 15 bases remaining between them. The DNA of the CDR3 is TGTGCCAGCAGCTTAAGGGCGGGGATGTTGAGCAATCAGCCCCAGCATTTT. Protein product: CASSLRAGMLSNQPQHF.

The CDR3: CASSRDSFNSPLHF. The CDR3 nucleotides are TGTGCCAGCAGCCGGGACAGTTTTAATTCACCCCTCCACTTT. The chain carries TRBV7-9 and TRBJ1-6; 7 nucleotides match TRBD1. The ends lost 5 bases at V and 6 bases at J; junction bases unmatched: 4. Germline V lookup: CDR1 SEHNR, CDR2 FQNEAQ (reference sequence). The CDR3 covers 14 residues. Full variable domain (missing parts from reference TRBV7-9 and TRBJ1-6): DTGVSQNPRHKITKRGQNVTFRCDPISEHNRLYWYRQTLGQGPEFLTYFQNEAQLEKSRLLSDRFSAERPKGSFSTLEIQRTEQGDSAMYLCASSRDSFNSPLHFGNGTRLTVT.

The V and J genes are TRBV4-1 and TRBJ1-2, with 9 bases aligning to TRBD1. CDR1 is MGHRA and CDR2 is YSYEKL in the germline V gene. V shed 3 bases, J shed 2 bases, and the junction held 4 bases outside the gene matches. This CDR3 contains 15 residues. CDR3 DNA sequence: TGCGCCAGCAGCCAGGGACAGGGAAGGAACTATGGCTACACCTTC. It encodes CASSQGQGRNYGYTF.

This clone was recorded only once. The CDR3 DNA reads TGCGCCAGCAGCCAAGGAGGGACTAGCGGGAGGGGCGAGCAGTACTTC. The encoded protein is CASSQGGTSGRGEQYF. The chain carries TRBV4-1 and TRBJ2-7, with 16 bases fitting TRBD2. V was pared by 1 base and J by 6 bases, with 3 bases of the junction left unmatched. The CDR3 sequence is 16 residues long. Per germline, CDR1 MGHRA and CDR2 YSYEKL.

This chain connects TRBV15 to TRBJ2-5, with D possibly TRBD2 on 5 matching bases. Germline V gene sequence: CDR1 LNHNV, CDR2 YYDKDF (reference sequence). The CDR3 covers 14 residues. V dropped 1 base and J dropped 1 base, with 7 bases sitting between them. The CDR3 loop is CATSRGGSQETQYF. For the CDR3, the DNA is TGTGCCACCAGCAGAGGAGGGAGCCAAGAGACCCAGTACTTC.

The chain recombines TRBV18 with TRBJ1-4; 9 nucleotides line up with TRBD1. Trimming at V came to 10 bases and at J to 7 bases, leaving 4 bases not matched to a gene. Germline loops: CDR1 KGHSH, CDR2 LQKENI. The CDR3 has 12 residues. CDR3 sequence: CATQGAAEKLFF. The CDR3 DNA sequence: TGTGCCACACAGGGGGCTGCTGAAAAACTGTTTTTT.

This clone was recorded a few times. The chain carries TRBV11-2 and TRBJ1-1, with 8 bases aligning to TRBD1. The J segment lost 3 bases and the V segment lost 1 base, leaving 16 bases of the junction unmatched. The CDR3 length is 19 residues. Germline loops: CDR1 SGHAT, CDR2 FQNNGV. This CDR3 is CASSLGGVRGQQEDTEAFF. As DNA, the CDR3 is TGTGCCAGCAGCTTAGGAGGAGTCAGGGGGCAACAGGAGGACACTGAAGCTTTCTTT.

This chain uses TRBV11-2 with TRBJ1-1, with TRBD1 matching over 7 bases. The CDR3 totals 18 residues. CDR1 and CDR2 (germline): SGHAT, FQNNGV. The V segment lost 2 bases and the J segment 0 bases; nucleotides outside the gene matches: 12. The CDR3 DNA follows: TGTGCCAGCAGCTTACCCTCCGCAGGGACAGAGATGAACACTGAAGCTTTCTTT. It translates to CASSLPSAGTEMNTEAFF.

This chain connects TRBV7-3 to TRBJ2-7, with D possibly matching TRBD1 (7 bases). Trimming left V 5 bases short and J 7 bases short, with 15 bases between. The length of the CDR3 is 13 residues. From germline, CDR1 is SGHTA and CDR2 FQGTGA. The CDR3 protein is CASSQTQGGEQYF. CDR3 in DNA: TGTGCCAGCAGCCAGACGCAGGGGGGAGAGCAGTACTTC.

The chain recombines TRBV7-6 with TRBJ1-1, with 7 bases identical to TRBD1. The CDR3 covers 17 residues. The J segment lost 1 base and the V segment lost 1 base, leaving 9 bases of the junction unmatched. Germline-derived CDR1 and CDR2 are SGHVS and FNYEAQ. The CDR3 protein is CASSLDPRGLGNTEAFF. As DNA, the CDR3 is TGTGCCAGCAGCTTAGACCCGAGGGGGCTCGGGAACACTGAAGCTTTCTTT.

CDR3 sequence reads: CASSLALPGTQYF. CDR3 DNA: TGTGCCAGCAGTTTAGCGTTACCAGGGACCCAGTACTTC. J is TRBJ2-5 and V is TRBV12-3 or TRBV12-4; D call uncertain. CDR3 length: 13 residues. Deletions cut 0 bases from V and 7 bases from J, with 9 bases between.